The T cell receptor beta chain under discussion was sequenced for a study of cytomegalovirus exposure and HLA in healthy donors. As for the study in general: Inside one of the first data releases sat about 85 million unique TCRs taken from HLA-typed donors.

In the case of this clone: No antigen is known for it.

Overall study results and limits: As confirmed in vitro, three CMV-associated chains were specific for CMV antigens. One variant, a missense change in DCLRE1C, was linked in a later analysis to TCR beta V- and J-gene trimming. Within a later analysis, the majority of CMV-associated TCR beta chains appeared HLA-restricted.

The study ran its PCR with 60 Vbeta and 13 Jbeta primers. Clones were read by immunoSEQ multiplex PCR, and TCRdb kept only the in-frame ones, dropping some. The sample consists of 180,000 or so clones, around 78% of them appearing once. The sample taken for sequencing was PBMCs. This sequence was found in a woman under 40 in good health and CMV-seropositive.

As DNA, the CDR3 is TGTGCCAGCAGTTACAAGAGGGAGAATGGCTACACCTTC. This translates into CASSYKRENGYTF. The chain links TRBV6-5 to TRBJ1-2; the D is unclear. V gave up 2 bases and J gave up 6 bases, with 10 bases separating them. The CDR3 spans 13 residues. Germline CDR1 MNHEY, CDR2 SVGAGI.